This T cell receptor beta chain appears in the sequencing data of a study of blood T cell repertoires in COVID-19. J was trimmed by 3 bases and V by 4 bases; bases with no gene match: 6. Per the germline V gene, CDR1 is SEHNR and CDR2 is FQNEAQ (reference sequence). This CDR3 comprises 16 residues. TCRdb's table, derived via immunoSEQ multiplex PCR, lists solely in-frame clones and lacks some. The data show 400,000 to 450,000 clones, with around 90% seen just once and 0.6% held by the top ten. The source is a man aged 18 to 30 who had recovered from COVID-19. Sequenced sample: PBMCs or T cells enriched from blood (not recorded which). This chain connects TRBV7-9 to TRBJ2-1; TRBD2 matches at 10 bases. This CDR3 is CASSYMRTSGYNEQFF. CDR3 bases: TGTGCCAGCAGCTACATGCGGACTAGCGGCTACAATGAGCAGTTCTTC. Complete variable domain (other parts from reference TRBV7-9 and TRBJ2-1): DTGVSQNPRHKITKRGQNVTFRCDPISEHNRLYWYRQTLGQGPEFLTYFQNEAQLEKSRLLSDRFSAERPKGSFSTLEIQRTEQGDSAMYLCASSYMRTSGYNEQFFGPGTRLTVL.